Presented here are 18 T cell receptor beta chains from one specimen sequenced in a study of shared clonotypes between healthy human individuals. The repertoire was sequenced with immunoSEQ multiplex PCR; TCRdb's copy has only in-frame clones and lacks some. The table records under 550,000 clones, almost 97% of them present only once. Sequences were obtained from naive CD4+ T cells sorted from blood. Subset specified: CD45RA+ positively selected. Receptor source: a woman aged 25 to 39 in good health.

V usage is TRBV11-2 and J usage is TRBJ2-5; TRBD2 might be the D (5 bases). V was pared by 1 base and J by 7 bases, with 10 bases between. The CDR3 sequence is 13 residues long. Germline V gene lookup returns CDR1 SGHAT and CDR2 FQNNGV. The CDR3 bases are TGTGCCAGCAGCTTAGGTGCGGACTCGACCCAGTACTTC. This gives the protein CASSLGADSTQYF.

This chain's CDR3 is CASSVQGARYGYTF. CDR3 DNA: TGTGCCAGCAGCGTACAGGGGGCGAGATATGGCTACACCTTC. The chain carries TRBV7-9 and TRBJ1-2; 9 positions agree with TRBD1. The CDR3 covers 14 residues. Germline loops: CDR1 SEHNR, CDR2 FQNEAQ (reference sequence). The V and J ends lost 5 bases and 5 bases, in that order; junction bases with no gene match: 6.

The V call is TRBV2, the J call TRBJ2-1; TRBD2 matches 11 bases. This CDR3 has 16 amino acids. V gave up 5 bases and J gave up 3 bases; unmatched junction bases: 6. Germline CDR1 SNHLY, CDR2 FYNNEI. The CDR3 coding sequence is TGTGCCAGCAGTAAATTAGCGGGAGGGGGCTACAATGAGCAGTTCTTC. Amino acid sequence: CASSKLAGGGYNEQFF.

The gene calls are TRBV28 and TRBJ1-6; D call uncertain. Deletions cut 5 bases from V and 12 bases from J, with 11 bases between. The CDR3 spans 12 residues. Germline values: CDR1 MDHEN, CDR2 SYDVKM. The CDR3 region has the DNA TGTGCCAGCAGTCCCCCACTCTTACCCCTCCACTTT. Translated: CASSPPLLPLHF.

The rearrangement uses TRBV27 and TRBJ2-5; possibly TRBD1 for D (6 bases). The end of the DNA is better explained by TRBJ2-7, so the J call may be wrong. There are 15 residues in the CDR3. Germline V CDR1 and CDR2: MNHEY, SMNVEV (reference sequence). CDR3 in DNA: TGTGCCAGCAGTTTAAGACCCAGGGGCTACTACGAGCAGTACTTC. This encodes CASSLRPRGYYEQYF.

V gene TRBV28 combines with J gene TRBJ1-3; D possibly corresponds to TRBD1 (6 bases). Germline CDR1 is MDHEN and CDR2 is SYDVKM. V shed 6 bases and J shed 9 bases, with 9 bases lying between them. The CDR3 has 11 residues. CDR3 DNA: TGTGCCAGCAGCCTACAGGGCACCATATATTTT. Residues: CASSLQGTIYF.

V and J are TRBV21-1 and TRBJ2-1; the table calls TRBD2, which could not be checked here. TRBV21-1 is given as a pseudogene. This CDR3 is built from 15 residues. The CDR3 coding sequence is TGTGCCAGCAGCCGTCTATCCTTGTCCTACAATGAGCAGTTCTTC. Its translation: CASSRLSLSYNEQFF.

V gene TRBV15 combines with J gene TRBJ1-3; 7 bases map to TRBD1. V dropped 5 bases and J dropped 4; count of bases not matched to a gene: 5. Germline loops: CDR1 LNHNV, CDR2 YYDKDF (reference sequence). This CDR3 has 14 residues. The CDR3 sequence is CATSRPGQGNTIYF. In DNA, the CDR3 is TGTGCCACCAGCCGCCCGGGACAGGGAAACACCATATATTTT. The whole variable domain, remainder taken from reference TRBV15 and TRBJ1-3, is DAMVIQNPRYQVTQFGKPVTLSCSQTLNHNVMYWYQQKSSQAPKLLFHYYDKDFNNEADTPDNFQSRRPNTSFCFLDIRSPGLGDTAMYLCATSRPGQGNTIYFGEGSWLTVV.

This clone was seen a single time. The V and J genes are TRBV28 and TRBJ2-7, with D tentatively TRBD1 or TRBD2 (5 bases each). The CDR3 length is 15 residues. Germline V CDR1 and CDR2: MDHEN, SYDVKM. The ends were cut back, 7 bases at V and 0 bases at J, with 16 bases in the middle. CDR3 amino acids: CASNFWAGSSYEQYF. The CDR3 bases are TGTGCCAGCAATTTCTGGGCAGGGAGCTCCTACGAGCAGTACTTC.

The chain uses TRBV7-9 and TRBJ2-5; 7 nucleotides align to TRBD2. J lost 0 bases, V lost 5 bases, and 9 bases had no gene match. Germline assignment: CDR1 SEHNR and CDR2 FQNEAQ (reference sequence). CDR3 length: 16 amino acids. The CDR3 loop reads CASSTTLAENQETQYF. CDR3 sequence (DNA): TGTGCCAGCAGCACCACTCTAGCGGAGAACCAAGAGACCCAGTACTTC.

The V gene is TRBV10-3, the J gene TRBJ2-5; 10 nucleotides match TRBD2. V dropped 3 bases and J dropped 4; count of bases not matched to a gene: 8. CDR1 and CDR2 (germline): ENHRY, SYGVKD. This CDR3 spans 16 amino acids. The CDR3 loop is CAISEKAGGPRETQYF. CDR3 DNA: TGTGCCATCAGTGAAAAAGCGGGAGGGCCGAGAGAGACCCAGTACTTC.

In nucleotides, the CDR3 is TGTGCCAGCAGCCAGGATAAGATAGGGGGCGGGAAGGACACCGGGGAGCTGTTTTTT. Translating it yields CASSQDKIGGGKDTGELFF. The chain couples TRBV4-2 to TRBJ2-2, with a possible D match to TRBD1 (7 bases). The CDR3 has 19 residues. V was cut by 3 bases and J by 3 bases, with 23 bases left in between. Germline CDR1 LGHNA, CDR2 YNFKEQ.

CDR3 loop: CASSFYSGQNEKLFF. The DNA of the CDR3 is TGTGCCAGCAGCTTTTATTCCGGGCAAAATGAAAAACTGTTTTTT. The V gene is TRBV4-2, the J gene TRBJ1-4, with D hard to call. The ends were cut back, 5 bases at V and 5 bases at J, with 15 bases in the middle. Germline CDR1 LGHNA, CDR2 YNFKEQ. CDR3 size: 15 residues.

This clone was seen a single time. The chain couples TRBV15 to TRBJ2-7, with TRBD2 matching over 13 bases. This CDR3 spans 16 amino acids. The J segment lost 6 bases and the V segment lost 2 bases, leaving 7 bases of the junction unmatched. CDR1 is LNHNV and CDR2 is YYDKDF in the germline V gene (reference sequence). CDR3 DNA: TGTGCCACCAGCAGATCGTCCGGGACTAGCGGGACCGAGCAGTACTTC. It codes for CATSRSSGTSGTEQYF.

This chain connects TRBV27 to TRBJ2-7, with 7 bases that match TRBD2. Germline CDR1 reads MNHEY; CDR2 reads SMNVEV (reference sequence). Germline trimming cut 5 bases from V and 5 bases from J; bases unmatched to any gene: 12. The CDR3 has 15 residues. The CDR3 DNA reads as TGTGCCAGCAGTCTGACTAGCCCACGAAGCGACGAGCAGTACTTC. It is translated as CASSLTSPRSDEQYF.

V is TRBV29-1 and J is TRBJ2-3; D ambiguous. V was trimmed by 4 bases and J by 6 bases, leaving 11 bases between them. This CDR3 is 12 amino acids long. Germline CDR1 SQVTM, CDR2 ANQGSEA. The CDR3 protein is CSVVRSGDTQYF. Here the CDR3 DNA reads TGCAGCGTTGTCCGGTCCGGGGATACGCAGTATTTT.

This clone was seen just once. J is TRBJ2-7 and V is TRBV28; D gene uncertain. The CDR3 consists of 13 residues. The germline V gene encodes CDR1 MDHEN and CDR2 SYDVKM. The germline V and J ends were trimmed by 6 bases and 2 bases, with 11 bases remaining between them. CDR3 DNA sequence: TGTGCCAGCAGGCTAGATCCCGCCTACGAGCAGTACTTC. It yields the protein CASRLDPAYEQYF.

The chain is built from TRBV5-1 and TRBJ2-5; 8 bases line up with TRBD2. The last part of the DNA fits TRBJ2-7 better; the J call may be wrong. This CDR3 has 17 residues. The germline gives CDR1 SGHRS, CDR2 YFSETQ. DNA for the CDR3: TGCGCCAGCAGCTTACAACCCGGTGGACTAGCCTTCTACGAGCAGTACTTC. Its protein product is CASSLQPGGLAFYEQYF.